This T cell receptor beta chain was captured in a study of T cells during gluten challenge in celiac disease (dated by TCRdb to about 2017). Regarding the study in general: For 6 or 7 challenge participants who showed a significant rise in HLA-DQ:gluten tetramer-binding T cells, paired single-cell TCR sequencing was carried out. Blood was collected at baseline, day 6 and day 14 of the challenge, whereas duodenal biopsies were collected at baseline and day 14. On the Illumina MiSeq, paired-end 250 bp sequencing was performed for single-cell libraries and paired-end 300 bp sequencing was performed for bulk libraries.

To study recall of gluten-specific T cells, treated celiac disease patients who were on a gluten-free diet went through a 14-day oral dietary gluten challenge. In the lamina propria, live cells were gated as tetramer-binding CD3+ CD8- CD4+ T cells, with CD11c, CD14, CD15, CD19 and CD56 cells excluded. Cells were sorted on an Aria II cell sorter as single cells, and also in bulk when tetramer-positive cells were relatively numerous. About eight duodenal biopsies were taken from each challenged patient at baseline and on day 14. Biopsies were treated with EDTA to remove epithelium, digested with collagenase, homogenized and filtered to yield cryopreserved lamina propria cell suspensions. Before tetramer-binding CD4+ T cells were sorted, thawed cells were stained with a pool of PE-conjugated HLA-DQ:gluten tetramers that present immunodominant gluten epitopes. Library preparation employed single-cell sequencing. Sequencing took place on an Illumina MiSeq. Three nested PCRs with multiplexed primers covering all TRA and TRB V genes were used to amplify paired single-cell TCR-alpha and TCR-beta sequences. Per the authors' processing: Reads were preprocessed with selected pRESTO steps, and V, D, J genes and CDR3 junctions were assigned with IMGT/HighV-QUEST. Single cells were kept only if valid singletons with at most three chains, each supported by 100 or more reads. A clonotype was defined by identical paired TCR-alpha/beta nucleotide sequences, and sharing across patients of only about 0.2% pointed to negligible cross-contamination. In samples with more than 20 cells, repertoire diversity was estimated using an undersampling-corrected Shannon index. TCRdb reran the public reads through fastp at Q25 and MiXCR, keeping productive beta chains. For every CDR3 protein sequence, its rows merge into one entry that carries the most common genes and DNA. The V and J calls here are based on TCRdb, not the publication. The sample table lists about 190 distinct CDR3 sequences, approximately 43% of them with a count of one. The ten largest make up around two fifths of the sample.

The study at large found these results: In over 5 patients, 12-44% of single-cell TCR-alpha/beta clonotypes seen at the latest time point had also been present at baseline, compared with roughly 52-56% in the bulk data. The circulating gluten-specific T cells hit their peak on day 6, and the day-6 repertoire seemed to be made up largely of expanded preexisting memory clonotypes. Increased clonal expansion on day 6 was shown by a lower sample-corrected Shannon diversity of circulating gluten-specific T cells.

V is pared back by 3 bases and J by 4 bases, with 7 bases lying between the germline termini. Counted from cysteine to phenylalanine, this CDR3 has 13 amino acids. The retained sequence is limited to the CDR3, 39 bases, with the frame set at the first base. As a fraction of the sample, this clonotype is large (0.1 to 1%). Qualities for individual bases were not recorded, and no much larger clone is one base off. The sequencing used gluten-specific CD4+ T cells sorted from the duodenum using tetramers, collected at baseline or on day 14 of gluten challenge (not recorded which). The clonotype originates from a female donor with celiac disease. Recombination joined TRBV12-3 or TRBV12-4 with TRBJ2-1; TRBD2 is a weak D gene call, 6 bases matching. The DNA sequence is given as TGTGCCAGCAGTTTGAGCGGGTACAATGAGCAGTTCTTC. This is translated as CASSLSGYNEQFF.